The TCR beta chain described here comes from a study of T cells in narcolepsy. The V end was cut by 2 bases, the J end by 4 bases, with 11 bases between. This CDR3 has 14 amino acids. CDR1 and CDR2 from the germline V gene are GTSNPN and SVGIG (reference sequence). This clone came up once. Using immunoSEQ multiplex PCR, the repertoire was profiled, and TCRdb retains in-frame clones only, with some absent. Among about 33,000 clones listed, 85% to 90% were seen once. This chain uses TRBV30 with TRBJ1-4; no reliable D call. The sequenced material came from CD45RA- memory CD4+ T cells from PBMCs. This receptor was identified in a human donor with narcolepsy. The DNA of the CDR3 is TGTGCCTGGAGTCGTCGGAGACTTAATGAAAAACTGTTTTTT. Translation: CAWSRRRLNEKLFF.